The TCR beta chain under discussion was sequenced for a study of blood T cell repertoires in COVID-19. Study overall: Specimens from acute and convalescent COVID-19 originated in the United States, Italy and Spain. T cells, B-cell-depleted T cells, or PBMCs provided the cDNA or gDNA that served as material.

Produced via immunoSEQ multiplex PCR; TCRdb's table is partial and in-frame only. There are approximately 230,000 clones in the sample; 82% occur only once, and under 5.5% lies in the top ten. CDR1 and CDR2 (germline): MGHRA, YSYEKL. Deletions cut 5 bases from V and 5 bases from J, with 16 bases between. The CDR3 is 16 amino acids. The table lists this clone with a few counts. The material sequenced was peripheral blood. V usage is TRBV4-1 and J usage is TRBJ1-6, with D possibly TRBD1 on 6 matching bases. The clonotype was recovered from a woman at least 80 years old with active or convalescent COVID-19. The CDR3 DNA sequence: TGCGCCAGCAGCAAAACAGGGTTCTCGCATAATTCACCCCTCCACTTT. Protein sequence: CASSKTGFSHNSPLHF.